Listed below are T cell receptor beta chains from one sample, sequenced in a study of CD4+ T cells in melanoma. Sequenced by immunoSEQ multiplex PCR; TCRdb stores in-frame clones only, minus some. The repertoire holds around 130,000 clones, with 80% to 95% as singletons. These receptors originate from a human donor with melanoma. CDR3s include the opening cysteine and the closing phenylalanine or tryptophan. The D gene is left open where the match is weak. Clone size is shown for a subset of rows, as once, few, many or a class of expanded clone.

clone_size,v_call,d_call,j_call,cdr3_aa,cdr3_nt
.,TRBV7-3,TRBD1,TRBJ2-1,CASSLSGGQGFGYEQFF,TGTGCCAGCAGCTTAAGCGGAGGACAGGGGTTCGGATATGAGCAGTTCTTC
.,TRBV6-6,.,TRBJ1-1,CASIPRVGVTEAFF,TGTGCCAGCATCCCACGGGTGGGGGTGACTGAAGCTTTCTTT
.,TRBV6-6,.,TRBJ1-1,CASRGMNTEAFF,TGTGCCAGCCGGGGGATGAACACTGAAGCTTTCTTT
.,TRBV2,.,TRBJ1-2,CAIRERGGGYTF,TGTGCCATCCGCGAAAGGGGGGGTGGCTACACCTTC
once,TRBV19,TRBD1,TRBJ1-6,CASSMRDSGAASPLHF,TGTGCCAGTAGTATGAGGGACAGTGGGGCTGCCTCACCCCTCCACTTT
.,TRBV10-2,.,TRBJ1-3,CASSESEGSGNTIYF,TGCGCCAGCAGTGAGTCTGAAGGCTCTGGAAACACCATATATTTT
.,TRBV7-7,.,TRBJ2-7,CASSRDPSDEQYF,TGTGCCAGCAGCAGAGATCCCTCCGACGAGCAGTACTTC
.,TRBV16,.,TRBJ1-2,CASSQFQGAGGYTF,TGTGCCAGCAGCCAATTCCAAGGGGCAGGTGGCTACACCTTC
.,TRBV2,TRBD2,TRBJ2-5,CASSWTSGVVGLTETQYF,TGTGCCAGCAGTTGGACTAGCGGGGTCGTTGGATTGACAGAGACCCAGTACTTC
once,TRBV6-6,TRBD1,TRBJ2-7,CASSVHGTELYEQYF,TGTGCCAGCAGTGTCCACGGGACAGAGCTCTACGAGCAGTACTTC
.,TRBV9,.,TRBJ2-3,CASSVEMGPDTQYF,TGTGCCAGCAGCGTAGAGATGGGCCCAGATACGCAGTATTTT
.,TRBV4-1,.,TRBJ1-1,CASSQEAGMNTEAFF,TGCGCCAGCAGCCAAGAGGCGGGGATGAACACTGAAGCTTTCTTT
once,TRBV5-1,.,TRBJ1-5,CASSYDSNQPQHF,TGCGCCAGCAGCTATGATAGCAATCAGCCCCAGCATTTT
.,TRBV14,.,TRBJ1-2,CASSPTRVNYGYTF,TGTGCCAGCAGCCCGACACGGGTCAACTATGGCTACACCTTC
.,TRBV7-9,.,TRBJ2-6,CASSLAGRGTFSGANVLTF,TGTGCCAGCAGCTTAGCGGGGAGGGGGACCTTCTCTGGGGCCAACGTCCTGACTTTC
.,TRBV7-9,TRBD1,TRBJ1-4,CASSLGQGGEKLFF,TGTGCCAGCAGCTTGGGACAGGGAGGAGAAAAACTGTTTTTT
.,TRBV5-5,.,TRBJ2-5,CASSLGGAELSYF,TGTGCCAGCAGCTTGGGGGGGGCCGAACTGTCGTACTTC
once,TRBV9,TRBD2,TRBJ2-3,CASSRMGLGLADTQYF,TGTGCCAGCAGCCGAATGGGACTAGGGCTCGCAGATACGCAGTATTTT
.,TRBV5-6,.,TRBJ2-1,CASSPRLGQGNYNEQFF,TGTGCCAGCAGCCCCCGGTTAGGGCAGGGTAACTACAATGAGCAGTTCTTC
.,TRBV5-6,.,TRBJ2-2,CASSLRGDYTGELFF,TGTGCCAGCAGCTTGAGGGGGGATTACACCGGGGAGCTGTTTTTT
.,TRBV6-1,.,TRBJ1-2,CASSRGNYGYTF,TGTGCCAGCAGTCGGGGCAACTATGGCTACACCTTC
once,TRBV5-1,TRBD2,TRBJ2-3,CASSLEVAGLDTQYF,TGCGCCAGCAGCTTGGAGGTAGCGGGGTTGGATACGCAGTATTTT
.,TRBV18,.,TRBJ1-2,CASSPLQELGYGYTF,TGTGCCAGCTCACCATTACAGGAACTGGGCTATGGCTACACCTTC
.,TRBV7-9,TRBD2,TRBJ2-2,CASSVLAGGLTGELFF,TGTGCCAGCAGCGTACTAGCGGGGGGCCTCACCGGGGAGCTGTTTTTT
.,TRBV13,.,TRBJ2-7,CASSSWGASEQYF,TGTGCCAGCAGCTCGTGGGGCGCGAGCGAGCAGTACTTC
.,TRBV18,.,TRBJ2-3,CASSPRGSRAGDTQYF,TGTGCCAGCTCACCACGGGGGAGCAGGGCAGGAGATACGCAGTATTTT
once,TRBV7-2,.,TRBJ2-5,CASSLGFVGTQETQYF,TGTGCCAGCAGCTTGGGGTTCGTGGGGACTCAAGAGACCCAGTACTTC
.,TRBV6-1,.,TRBJ1-3,CASSLGGLSGNTIYF,TGTGCCAGCAGTTTGGGGGGCCTCTCTGGAAACACCATATATTTT
.,TRBV5-5,.,TRBJ1-2,CASSPDGLTNGYTF,TGTGCCAGCAGCCCCGACGGATTAACCAATGGCTACACCTTC
.,TRBV7-9,TRBD2,TRBJ2-1,CASSLRTSWGHNEQFF,TGTGCCAGCAGCCTCCGGACTAGCTGGGGGCACAATGAGCAGTTCTTC
.,TRBV7-3,.,TRBJ2-3,CASSSRTDTQYF,TGTGCCAGCAGCTCCCGCACAGATACGCAGTATTTT
.,TRBV6-6,.,TRBJ1-4,CASKKQINEKLFF,TGTGCCAGCAAGAAGCAGATCAATGAAAAACTGTTTTTT
.,TRBV18,.,TRBJ1-3,CASSLSGTSGNTIYF,TGTGCCAGCTCACTCAGCGGGACTTCTGGAAACACCATATATTTT
.,TRBV14,.,TRBJ2-7,CASSQVGGPGEQYF,TGTGCCAGCAGCCAAGTCGGGGGTCCGGGTGAGCAGTACTTC
once,TRBV27,.,TRBJ2-7,CASTNNPGPIYEQYF,TGTGCCAGCACCAACAACCCGGGACCGATCTACGAGCAGTACTTC
.,TRBV2,TRBD2,TRBJ2-3,CASSGGSGGLDTQYF,TGTGCCAGCAGTGGTGGCAGCGGGGGCCTCGATACGCAGTATTTT
.,TRBV20-1,.,TRBJ2-1,CSAVLREEQFF,TGCAGTGCTGTTCTCCGGGAGGAGCAGTTCTTC